The rows below give T cell receptor beta chains drawn from one sample of a study of T cells in localized non-small cell lung cancer. The table came from immunoSEQ multiplex PCR; TCRdb's copy has only in-frame clones and leaves some out. The data show roughly 11,000 clones, over 75% seen once. Here the sequenced sample was peripheral blood, taken before any cancer treatment. These TCRs come from a male donor at least 60 years old with stage I lung adenocarcinoma. CDR3s include the opening cysteine and the closing phenylalanine or tryptophan. The D gene is left open where the match is weak. Not all rows give a size; the values are once, few, many and, for expanded clones, a class.

j_call: TRBJ1-5
v_call: TRBV7-2
d_call: -
clone_size: -
cdr3_nt: TGTGCCAGCAGCTCAGGGGATCAGCCCCAGCATTTT
cdr3_aa: CASSSGDQPQHF

j_call: TRBJ2-2
v_call: TRBV5-6
d_call: -
clone_size: -
cdr3_nt: TGTGCCAGCAGCTTATGGGTAGCGAGGAACACCGGGGAGCTGTTTTTT
cdr3_aa: CASSLWVARNTGELFF

j_call: TRBJ1-2
v_call: TRBV29-1
d_call: -
clone_size: -
cdr3_nt: TGCAGCGTTGAGCAAGGGATTTGGAACGGCTACACCTTC
cdr3_aa: CSVEQGIWNGYTF

j_call: TRBJ2-3
v_call: TRBV14
d_call: -
clone_size: -
cdr3_nt: TGTGCCAGCAGCTTCCGTCTAGTATCCGATGATACGCAGTATTTT
cdr3_aa: CASSFRLVSDDTQYF

j_call: TRBJ2-4
v_call: TRBV7-2
d_call: TRBD1
clone_size: -
cdr3_nt: TGTGCCAGCAGCACCCAACAGGGGGCCGCAAACATTCAGTACTTC
cdr3_aa: CASSTQQGAANIQYF

j_call: TRBJ2-5
v_call: TRBV7-9
d_call: -
clone_size: -
cdr3_nt: TGTGCCAGCAGCTTAGCGATGGCGAGTGAGGAGACCCAGTACTTC
cdr3_aa: CASSLAMASEETQYF

j_call: TRBJ2-1
v_call: TRBV5-1
d_call: TRBD2
clone_size: -
cdr3_nt: TGCGCCAGCAGCTTGGGTAGCGGGGGCCGTAGCTCCTACAATGAGCAGTTCTTC
cdr3_aa: CASSLGSGGRSSYNEQFF

j_call: TRBJ1-5
v_call: TRBV5-8
d_call: -
clone_size: few
cdr3_nt: TGTGCCAGCCGTGAGGCGGATCAGCCCCAGCATTTT
cdr3_aa: CASREADQPQHF

j_call: TRBJ1-4
v_call: TRBV5-1
d_call: TRBD1
clone_size: -
cdr3_nt: TGCGCCAGCAGCCCCACGAGAGGGACAGGGGACGAAAAACTGTTTTTT
cdr3_aa: CASSPTRGTGDEKLFF

j_call: TRBJ2-5
v_call: TRBV11-3
d_call: TRBD1
clone_size: -
cdr3_nt: TGTGCCAGCAGCTTAGGATATGGGACAGGGGGAGAGACCCAGTACTTC
cdr3_aa: CASSLGYGTGGETQYF

j_call: TRBJ2-7
v_call: TRBV11-2
d_call: TRBD1
clone_size: few
cdr3_nt: TGTGCCAGCAGCACTACGGACAGGGCCGGTGAGCAGTACTTC
cdr3_aa: CASSTTDRAGEQYF

j_call: TRBJ2-2
v_call: TRBV5-1
d_call: -
clone_size: -
cdr3_nt: TGCGCCAGCAGCCCCGGACAGACCGGGGAGCTGTTTTTT
cdr3_aa: CASSPGQTGELFF

j_call: TRBJ2-4
v_call: TRBV4-2
d_call: -
clone_size: -
cdr3_nt: TGTGCCAGCAGCCAAGATGAGAGAAACATTCAGTACTTC
cdr3_aa: CASSQDERNIQYF

j_call: TRBJ2-1
v_call: TRBV6-6
d_call: TRBD2
clone_size: -
cdr3_nt: TGTGCCAGCCTGGCGGGGGGTGAGAACAATGAGCAGTTCTTC
cdr3_aa: CASLAGGENNEQFF

j_call: TRBJ1-3
v_call: TRBV5-1
d_call: TRBD1
clone_size: -
cdr3_nt: TGCGCCAGCAGCTCGCCGGGACAGGGGCCTGGAAACACCATATATTTT
cdr3_aa: CASSSPGQGPGNTIYF

j_call: TRBJ2-5
v_call: TRBV19
d_call: -
clone_size: -
cdr3_nt: TGTGCCAGTAGCCTGGGCGGGGCCAGAGAAGAGACCCAGTACTTC
cdr3_aa: CASSLGGAREETQYF

j_call: TRBJ1-4
v_call: TRBV30
d_call: -
clone_size: once
cdr3_nt: TGTGCCTGCACCCGACAGCCTAATGAAAAACTGTTTTTT
cdr3_aa: CACTRQPNEKLFF

j_call: TRBJ2-5
v_call: TRBV18
d_call: TRBD2
clone_size: -
cdr3_nt: TGTGCCAGCTCATCCAGGACTAGCGGGGGCCAAGAGACCCAGTACTTC
cdr3_aa: CASSSRTSGGQETQYF

j_call: TRBJ2-5
v_call: TRBV5-1
d_call: -
clone_size: -
cdr3_nt: TGCGCCAGCAGCTTGTCAACAGGGCCCCAAGAGACCCAGTACTTC
cdr3_aa: CASSLSTGPQETQYF

j_call: TRBJ2-2
v_call: TRBV4-3
d_call: -
clone_size: -
cdr3_nt: TGCGCCAGCAGCCAAGAAGGCGGGGTCGGCGGGGAGCTGTTTTTT
cdr3_aa: CASSQEGGVGGELFF

j_call: TRBJ1-2
v_call: TRBV18
d_call: -
clone_size: -
cdr3_nt: TGTGCCAGCTCACCAATGGGGGCGGAAGGCTACACCTTC
cdr3_aa: CASSPMGAEGYTF

j_call: TRBJ2-7
v_call: TRBV28
d_call: TRBD1
clone_size: -
cdr3_nt: TGTGCCAGCAGTTTTTACGGGACAGGGGACTACGAGCAGTACTTC
cdr3_aa: CASSFYGTGDYEQYF